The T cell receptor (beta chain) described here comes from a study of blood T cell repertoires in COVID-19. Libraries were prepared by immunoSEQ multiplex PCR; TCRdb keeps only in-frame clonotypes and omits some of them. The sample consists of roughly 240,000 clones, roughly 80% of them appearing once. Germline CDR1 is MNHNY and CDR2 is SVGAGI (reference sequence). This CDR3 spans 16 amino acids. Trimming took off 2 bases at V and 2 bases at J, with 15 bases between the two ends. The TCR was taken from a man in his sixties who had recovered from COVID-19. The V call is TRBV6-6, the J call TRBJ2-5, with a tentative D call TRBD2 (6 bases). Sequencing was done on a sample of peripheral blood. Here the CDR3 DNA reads TGTGCCAGCAGTTACGTCGTCGGCGGGGTACAAGAGACCCAGTACTTC. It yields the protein CASSYVVGGVQETQYF.